This T cell receptor (beta chain) was found in a study of technical replicates of blood from a handful of donors. V lost 2 bases to trimming and J lost 0 bases, with 11 bases between them. This CDR3 comprises 16 residues. Germline assignment: CDR1 MNHNS and CDR2 SASEGT. The assay was immunoSEQ multiplex PCR, and TCRdb's table has in-frame clones only and misses some. The sample has fewer than 100,000 clones, roughly 90% seen once. V and J are TRBV6-1 and TRBJ1-3; tentative D call: TRBD1 (5 bases). The source is a human donor in good health. Sequenced: T cells isolated from PBMCs. CDR3 coding DNA: TGTGCCAGCAGTGAATACGGGACTCTCTCTGGAAACACCATATATTTT. This encodes CASSEYGTLSGNTIYF.